One and the same sample provided the 24 T cell receptor beta chains below, sequenced in a study of blood T cell repertoires in COVID-19. Produced via immunoSEQ multiplex PCR; TCRdb's table is partial and in-frame only. The sample includes 250,000 or so clones, 85% to 90% of them seen just once. Sequencing was performed on PBMCs or T cells enriched from blood (not recorded which). Receptor source: a middle-aged man who had been exposed to COVID-19.

This clone was counted a few times. The gene calls are TRBV19 and TRBJ1-5; 7 bases match TRBD1. Germline CDR1 and CDR2: LNHDA and SQIVND (reference sequence). V gave up 7 bases and J gave up 2 bases; unmatched junction bases: 8. The CDR3 spans 15 residues. The CDR3 is CASTPRGTGNQPQHF. The CDR3 DNA sequence: TGTGCCAGTACCCCCAGGGGGACGGGCAATCAGCCCCAGCATTTT.

This chain links TRBV6-2 or TRBV6-3 with TRBJ2-7; TRBD2 aligns across 10 bases. Looked up from germline, CDR1 is MNHEY and CDR2 is SVGEGT. The CDR3 has 14 amino acids. Trimming cost V 4 bases and J 3 bases; bases outside gene matches: 3. In DNA, the CDR3 is TGTGCCAGCAGTTTAGCGGGAGGACTCTACGAGCAGTACGTC. As protein: CASSLAGGLYEQYV.

The chain employs TRBV28 and TRBJ1-3, with D hard to call. V lost 6 bases to trimming and J lost 0 bases, with 9 bases between them. Germline V gene lookup returns CDR1 MDHEN and CDR2 SYDVKM. CDR3 length equals 14 residues. The CDR3 region is CASSVPSSGNTIYF. DNA for the CDR3: TGTGCCAGCAGCGTCCCCAGCTCTGGAAACACCATATATTTT.

The J gene is TRBJ2-7, the V gene TRBV28, with D possibly matching TRBD2 (10 bases). The length of the CDR3 is 18 residues. Per germline, CDR1 MDHEN and CDR2 SYDVKM. Deletions cut 7 bases from V and 3 bases from J, with 28 bases between. CDR3 coding DNA: TGTGCCAGCACCACAGGGGGCTTTGGACTAGCGGAGAACTACGAGCAGTACGTC. Translating gives CASTTGGFGLAENYEQYV.

This clone was observed once. The J gene is TRBJ2-2, the V gene TRBV15; 10 bases fit TRBD1. This CDR3 spans 16 amino acids. The germline V gene has CDR1 LNHNV and CDR2 YYDKDF (reference sequence). Trimming cost V 4 bases and J 5 bases; bases outside gene matches: 7. DNA of the CDR3: TGTGCCACCAGCAACCGGGACAGGGGTTTTACCGGGGAGCTGTTTTTT. It translates to CATSNRDRGFTGELFF.

The gene calls are TRBV28 and TRBJ1-4, with D possibly matching TRBD1 (6 bases). CDR1 and CDR2 (germline): MDHEN, SYDVKM. The CDR3 sequence is 16 residues long. The germline V and J ends were trimmed by 2 bases and 3 bases, with 13 bases remaining between them. CDR3 amino acids: CASSLGRNRANEKLFF. The CDR3 DNA sequence: TGTGCCAGCAGTTTAGGAAGGAACAGGGCTAATGAAAAACTGTTTTTT.

V is TRBV4-1 and J is TRBJ2-1; D is undetermined. The length of the CDR3 is 13 residues. Trimming left V 0 bases short and J 12 bases short, with 12 bases between. CDR1 and CDR2 (germline): MGHRA, YSYEKL. The CDR3 sequence is CASSQDRNRGQFF. CDR3 nucleotides: TGCGCCAGCAGCCAAGATCGTAATAGAGGGCAGTTCTTC.

This chain connects TRBV2 to TRBJ2-7; 7 nucleotides align to TRBD2. V lost 5 bases and J lost 7; bases outside the gene matches: 11. Germline lookup yields CDR1 SNHLY and CDR2 FYNNEI. This CDR3 comprises 14 residues. The CDR3 protein is CASSLPGGWAEQYV. The DNA of the CDR3 is TGTGCCAGCAGTCTCCCGGGAGGTTGGGCGGAGCAGTACGTC.

The chain combines TRBV11-2 with TRBJ2-5, with 9 bases lining up with TRBD1. This CDR3 region has 14 residues. Germline loops: CDR1 SGHAT, CDR2 FQNNGV. J was trimmed by 5 bases and V by 5 bases; bases with no gene match: 6. This CDR3 reads CASSLTGGEETQYF. CDR3 DNA: TGTGCCAGCAGCCTTACAGGGGGCGAGGAGACCCAGTACTTC.

This clone has just a few counts. The chain carries TRBV5-4 and TRBJ1-6, with TRBD1 matching 10 bases. Germline V CDR1 and CDR2: SGHNT, YYREEE (reference sequence). The CDR3 has 14 amino acids. Losses at the gene ends were 4 bases for V and 6 bases for J; bases not matched to a gene: 1. CDR3 sequence (DNA): TGTGCCAGCAGCAGGACAGGGGGTAATTCACCCCTCCACTTT. Its protein product is CASSRTGGNSPLHF.

This clone was seen only once. The gene calls are TRBV24-1 and TRBJ2-2, with a tentative D call TRBD1 (5 bases). V was cut by 5 bases and J by 1 base, with 13 bases left in between. Germline V gene data show CDR1 as KGHDR and CDR2 as SFDVKD. The CDR3 has 16 amino acids. The CDR3 DNA is TGTGCCACCAGTGGTGGGGCCAGCGTGAACACCGGGGAGCTGTTTTTT. Encoded protein: CATSGGASVNTGELFF.

The chain is built from TRBV4-1 and TRBJ1-2, with unresolved D. The V gene lost 1 base and the J gene lost 6 bases, with 12 bases spanning the gap. CDR3 length equals 14 residues. CDR1 and CDR2 from the germline V gene are MGHRA and YSYEKL. CDR3 bases: TGCGCCAGCAGCCAAGTCGGGAAGAGAGATGGCTACACCTTC. Protein sequence: CASSQVGKRDGYTF.

The chain links TRBV19 to TRBJ1-2, with TRBD1 identical over 9 bases. The CDR3 has 14 residues. J lost 4 bases, V lost 6 bases, and 6 bases had no gene match. In germline, CDR1 is LNHDA, CDR2 SQIVND (reference sequence). CDR3 bases: TGTGCCAGTAGACACCGGGACAGGGTCTATGGCTACACCTTC. Protein sequence: CASRHRDRVYGYTF.

This chain uses TRBV18 with TRBJ1-1, with no clear D. Germline V lookup: CDR1 KGHSH, CDR2 LQKENI. The CDR3 loop spans 14 amino acids. The V gene lost 2 bases and the J gene lost 1 base, with 8 bases spanning the gap. The CDR3 loop is CASSPSQANTEAFF. The CDR3 DNA reads TGTGCCAGCTCACCAAGTCAGGCGAACACTGAAGCTTTCTTT.

CDR3 in amino acids: CASSFQGARTEAFF. Written as DNA, the CDR3 is TGTGCCAGCAGTTTCCAGGGGGCAAGAACTGAAGCTTTCTTT. This chain links TRBV27 with TRBJ1-1, with 8 bases lining up with TRBD1. V lost 3 bases to trimming and J lost 5 bases; unmatched junction nucleotides: 5. From germline, CDR1 is MNHEY and CDR2 SMNVEV (reference sequence). There are 14 residues in the CDR3.

The chain links TRBV28 to TRBJ1-2; D remains ambiguous. This CDR3 has 11 residues. The V gene lost 7 bases and the J gene lost 4 bases, with 7 bases spanning the gap. Per the germline V gene, CDR1 is MDHEN and CDR2 is SYDVKM. CDR3 amino acids: CASKRSYGYTF. CDR3 bases: TGTGCCAGCAAAAGGAGCTATGGCTACACCTTC.

This sequence joins TRBV5-4 and TRBJ2-7; 11 bases agree with TRBD2. After removal of 4 bases from V and 4 bases from J, the junction contained 10 bases not matched to a gene. Germline V lookup: CDR1 SGHNT, CDR2 YYREEE (reference sequence). CDR3 size: 16 residues. This chain's CDR3 is CASSRLAGGSEYEQYF. The CDR3 DNA follows: TGTGCCAGCAGCCGTCTAGCGGGGGGTTCTGAGTACGAGCAGTACTTC. The variable domain in full, completed from reference TRBV5-4 and TRBJ2-7, reads ETGVTQSPTHLIKTRGQQVTLRCSSQSGHNTVSWYQQALGQGPQFIFQYYREEENGRGNFPPRFSGLQFPNYSSELNVNALELDDSALYLCASSRLAGGSEYEQYFGPGTRLTVT.

The chain joins TRBV6-2 or TRBV6-3 to TRBJ1-5, with a tentative D call TRBD1 (5 bases). Germline V CDR1 and CDR2: MNHEY, SVGEGT. The CDR3 sequence is 14 residues long. The germline V and J ends were trimmed by 7 bases and 3 bases, with 13 bases remaining between them. CDR3 sequence reads: CASNPQDPNQPQHF. In DNA form, the CDR3 reads TGTGCCAGCAACCCACAGGACCCCAATCAGCCCCAGCATTTT.

This clone has only one observation. V usage is TRBV7-9 and J usage is TRBJ2-1; D call uncertain. The V gene lost 3 bases and the J gene lost 7 bases, with 16 bases spanning the gap. The germline V gene encodes CDR1 SEHNR and CDR2 FQNEAQ (reference sequence). The length of the CDR3 is 15 residues. The DNA for the CDR3 is TGTGCCAGCAGCTTTTTCATCGTCCAGGTGAATGAGCAGTTCTTC. Translated, it gives CASSFFIVQVNEQFF.

This clone is a singleton in its sample. The V and J genes are TRBV6-1 and TRBJ1-2; D is unclear. V dropped 3 bases and J dropped 6 bases, with 8 bases sitting between them. CDR1 and CDR2 from the germline V gene are MNHNS and SASEGT. This CDR3 has 12 residues. The chain's CDR3 is CASSEYVHGYTF. In DNA, the CDR3 is TGTGCCAGCAGTGAGTATGTCCATGGCTACACCTTC.

This clone appeared once. The chain joins TRBV7-3 to TRBJ2-3, with 9 bases lining up with TRBD2. V shed 1 base and J 4 bases; nucleotides not matched to a gene: 6. The CDR3 contains 16 residues. CDR1 is SGHTA and CDR2 is FQGTGA in the germline V gene. In DNA, the CDR3 is TGTGCCAGCAGCTTAAATAGCGGGGGTTATGCAGATACGCAGTATTTT. Its protein product is CASSLNSGGYADTQYF. The complete variable domain, with remaining parts taken from reference TRBV7-3 and TRBJ2-3, reads GAGVSQTPSNKVTEKGKYVELRCDPISGHTALYWYRQSLGQGPEFLIYFQGTGAADDSGLPNDRFFAVRPEGSVSTLKIQRTERGDSAVYLCASSLNSGGYADTQYFGPGTRLTVL.

The rearrangement uses TRBV15 and TRBJ1-3; TRBD1 is a possible D gene (6 bases). CDR3 length equals 14 residues. Germline V gene data show CDR1 as LNHNV and CDR2 as YYDKDF (reference sequence). The V end was cut by 6 bases, the J end by 3 bases, with 12 bases between. This chain's CDR3 is CATRQGTVGNTIYF. The CDR3, as DNA: TGTGCCACCAGGCAGGGGACGGTTGGAAACACCATATATTTT.

The J gene is TRBJ1-2, the V gene TRBV2; TRBD1 matches at 9 bases. V gave up 6 bases and J gave up 5 bases; unmatched junction bases: 10. The CDR3 length is 15 residues. CDR1 SNHLY and CDR2 FYNNEI come from the germline V gene. CDR3 coding DNA: TGTGCCAGCAGGTTCGGACAGGGGTACACATATGGCTACACCTTC. This translates into CASRFGQGYTYGYTF.

V is TRBV5-6 and J is TRBJ2-1, with D tentatively TRBD1 (6 bases). The CDR3 loop spans 15 amino acids. Germline V gene data show CDR1 as SGHDT and CDR2 as YYEEEE. V lost 3 bases, J lost 3 bases, and 13 bases lay in between. The CDR3 DNA is TGTGCCAGCAGCTGGGACACCGGCAGCTACAATGAGCAGTTCTTC. It specifies CASSWDTGSYNEQFF.